The 19 T cell receptor beta chains in this list originate from one sample, sequenced in a study of radiotherapy plus CTLA-4 blockade in lung cancer. Repertoires were generated with immunoSEQ multiplex PCR, while TCRdb's copy carries only in-frame clones and drops some. The sample holds tens of thousands of clones, roughly three quarters seen once. This specimen was peripheral blood, taken from a patient treated with radiotherapy plus ipilimumab. Receptor source: a human donor with non-small cell lung cancer whose response to radiotherapy plus ipilimumab could not be evaluated. Some clones in this sample may be carry-over from other donors' samples.

The V and J genes are TRBV6-4 and TRBJ1-3; D possibly corresponds to TRBD1 (5 bases). The CDR3 is 17 residues long. CDR1 is MRHNA and CDR2 is SNTAGT in the germline V gene. V lost 6 bases and J lost 0, with 18 bases in between. DNA for the CDR3: TGTGCCAGCAGGGGGGGTTTGACAGTACTCTCTGGAAACACCATATATTTT. Residues: CASRGGLTVLSGNTIYF.

The gene calls are TRBV7-8 and TRBJ2-2; a possible D gene is TRBD1 (5 bases). There are 14 residues in the CDR3. Between the trimmed V and J ends, which lost 4 bases and 4 bases, there was a span of 10 bases. The germline V gene has CDR1 SGHVS and CDR2 FQNEAQ. The CDR3 sequence: CASSSSRVTGELFF. In DNA form, the CDR3 reads TGTGCCAGCAGCTCCTCCAGGGTCACCGGGGAGCTGTTTTTT.

The V call is TRBV7-2, the J call TRBJ1-6; D remains unclear. The CDR3 has 15 amino acids. Germline assignment: CDR1 SGHTA and CDR2 FQGNSA. The ends were cut back, 2 bases at V and 8 bases at J, with 13 bases in the middle. The CDR3 loop is CASSLYSSQDSPLHF. In DNA form, the CDR3 reads TGTGCCAGCAGCTTATACAGCAGCCAGGATTCACCCCTCCACTTT.

The chain couples TRBV2 to TRBJ2-2; 8 nucleotides line up with TRBD1. V gave up 11 bases and J gave up 5 bases; unmatched junction bases: 7. This CDR3 is 13 amino acids long. Per germline, CDR1 SNHLY and CDR2 FYNNEI. The CDR3 DNA sequence: TGTGCCTTCAGACAGGGGCAGACCGGGGAGCTGTTTTTT. Amino acid sequence: CAFRQGQTGELFF.

The chain recombines TRBV7-2 with TRBJ2-2; no clear D gene. The V and J ends lost 7 bases and 6 bases respectively, with 9 bases between them. In germline, CDR1 is SGHTA, CDR2 FQGNSA. The CDR3 spans 12 residues. The chain's CDR3 is CASNQVAGELFF. The DNA for the CDR3 is TGTGCCAGCAACCAGGTGGCCGGGGAGCTGTTTTTT.

This clone was picked up one time. J is TRBJ2-3 and V is TRBV4-1; D is undetermined. From germline, CDR1 is MGHRA and CDR2 YSYEKL. This CDR3 has 14 residues. V was shortened by 0 bases and J by 2 bases, with 6 bases between the two germline ends. CDR3 coding DNA: TGCGCCAGCAGCCAAGATACTTACACAGATACGCAGTATTTT. This encodes CASSQDTYTDTQYF.

The rearrangement links TRBV5-1 to TRBJ2-7; TRBD1 aligns across 8 bases. The germline gives CDR1 SGHRS, CDR2 YFSETQ. V shed 4 bases, J shed 5 bases, and the junction held 8 bases outside the gene matches. This CDR3 has 14 amino acids. Written as DNA, the CDR3 is TGCGCCAGCAGCCCGACAGGGGCGGGAAACGAGCAGTACTTC. Encoded protein: CASSPTGAGNEQYF.

The table lists this clone with a few counts. The chain links TRBV5-1 to TRBJ2-2; 8 positions agree with TRBD1. Trimming took 4 bases from V and 6 from J; bases not matched to a gene: 2. The CDR3 is made up of 13 amino acids. Looked up from germline, CDR1 is SGHRS and CDR2 is YFSETQ. This chain's CDR3 is CASSQTGAGELFF. In nucleotides, the CDR3 is TGCGCCAGCAGCCAGACAGGGGCCGGGGAGCTGTTTTTT.

The genes are TRBV5-1 and TRBJ2-2; unclear D gene. The CDR3 spans 14 residues. Trimming left V 0 bases short and J 5 bases short, with 8 bases between. CDR1 is SGHRS and CDR2 is YFSETQ in the germline V gene. As DNA, the CDR3 is TGCGCCAGCAGCTTGGGGCAGAAAACCGGGGAGCTGTTTTTT. This encodes CASSLGQKTGELFF.

The J gene is TRBJ2-3, the V gene TRBV7-2; D is perhaps TRBD1 (6 bases). CDR1 and CDR2 (germline): SGHTA, FQGNSA. Trimming removed 5 bases at V and 2 bases at J, with 11 bases between. The CDR3 spans 14 residues. CDR3 in DNA: TGTGCCAGCAGCCCGGACAGAACCACAGATACGCAGTATTTT. It translates to CASSPDRTTDTQYF.

V is TRBV15 and J is TRBJ2-5; 8 bases line up with TRBD1. Judging by the DNA end, TRBJ2-7 fits better; the J call may be wrong. The CDR3 runs to 14 residues. Germline loops: CDR1 LNHNV, CDR2 YYDKDF (reference sequence). The CDR3 sequence is CATRRDRSSYEQYF. The CDR3 nucleotides are TGTGCCACCAGAAGGGACAGGAGTTCCTACGAGCAGTACTTC.

The rearrangement uses TRBV7-9 and TRBJ1-2, with a possible D match to TRBD1 (5 bases). This CDR3 is built from 13 residues. Germline-derived CDR1 and CDR2 are SEHNR and FQNEAQ (reference sequence). The V end lost 2 bases, the J end lost 1 base, and 5 bases lay between the germline ends. CDR3 loop: CASSLQGNYGYTF. The CDR3, as DNA: TGTGCCAGCAGCTTACAGGGTAACTATGGCTACACCTTC.

The chain employs TRBV6-5 and TRBJ1-4; TRBD1 matches 9 bases. Germline CDR1 is MNHEY and CDR2 is SVGAGI. The junction had 8 bases not matched to a gene; V was cut back by 5 bases and J by 7 bases. The CDR3 has 15 residues. Here the CDR3 reads CASSTKTGGREKLFF. In DNA, the CDR3 is TGTGCCAGCAGTACTAAGACAGGGGGGCGTGAAAAACTGTTTTTT.

CDR3 coding DNA: TGTGCCAGCAGGCTTACAGGGGGGGGCAACGAGCAGTACTTC. Translated: CASRLTGGGNEQYF. This sequence joins TRBV6-1 and TRBJ2-7; a possible D gene is TRBD1 (8 bases). Germline V gene lookup returns CDR1 MNHNS and CDR2 SASEGT. The ends were cut back, 6 bases at V and 5 bases at J, with 17 bases in the middle. The CDR3 is 14 amino acids.

V gene TRBV11-3 combines with J gene TRBJ1-3; D gene unclear. V lost 0 bases and J lost 0, with 3 bases in between. This CDR3 comprises 14 residues. CDR1 is SGHNT and CDR2 is YENEEA in the germline V gene. This CDR3 is CASSLDSSGNTIYF. Written as DNA, the CDR3 is TGTGCCAGCAGCTTAGACAGCTCTGGAAACACCATATATTTT.

The rearrangement joins TRBV7-8 to TRBJ1-2; 8 nucleotides line up with TRBD1. Losses at the gene ends were 5 bases for V and 1 base for J; bases not matched to a gene: 9. Germline V gene lookup returns CDR1 SGHVS and CDR2 FQNEAQ. There are 16 residues in the CDR3. CDR3 loop: CASSPHRDRNNYGYTF. CDR3 nucleotides: TGTGCCAGCAGCCCTCACCGGGACAGGAATAACTATGGCTACACCTTC. The whole variable domain, remainder taken from reference TRBV7-8 and TRBJ1-2, is GAGVSQSPRYKVAKRGQDVALRCDPISGHVSLFWYQQALGQGPEFLTYFQNEAQLDKSGLPSDRFFAERPEGSVSTLKIQRTQQEDSAVYLCASSPHRDRNNYGYTFGSGTRLTVV.

This chain uses TRBV28 with TRBJ2-5, with a possible D match to TRBD2 (5 bases). V lost 8 bases and J lost 5, with 15 bases in between. The CDR3 consists of 13 residues. The V gene's germline CDR1 is MDHEN and CDR2 SYDVKM. The CDR3, as DNA: TGTGCCAGCTGTTGGAGGATGCGGGAGACCCAGTACTTC. Encoded protein: CASCWRMRETQYF. The entire variable domain, with the rest obtained from reference TRBV28 and TRBJ2-5, is as follows: DVKVTQSSRYLVKRTGEKVFLECVQDMDHENMFWYRQDPGLGLRLIYFSYDVKMKEKGDIPEGYSVSREKKERFSLILESASTNQTSMYLCASCWRMRETQYFGPGTRLLVL.

This clone was counted only a few times. This chain uses TRBV7-9 with TRBJ1-2; weak D call: TRBD1 (5 bases). The V end lost 5 bases, the J end lost 4 bases, and 17 bases lay between the germline ends. The germline CDR1 and CDR2 sequences are SEHNR and FQNEAQ (reference sequence). The CDR3 sequence is 15 residues long. Here the CDR3 reads CASSPTPGGSYGYTF. For the CDR3, the DNA is TGTGCCAGCAGCCCAACCCCGGGGGGGTCCTATGGCTACACCTTC.

The J gene is TRBJ1-1, the V gene TRBV6-1, with D possibly TRBD1 on 6 matching bases. Trimming pared 6 bases from V and 1 base from J, leaving 9 bases between. CDR1 is MNHNS and CDR2 is SASEGT in the germline V gene. This CDR3 is built from 13 residues. The CDR3 DNA sequence: TGTGCCAGCAGGGTGGACAGGAACACTGAAGCTTTCTTT. Its translation: CASRVDRNTEAFF.